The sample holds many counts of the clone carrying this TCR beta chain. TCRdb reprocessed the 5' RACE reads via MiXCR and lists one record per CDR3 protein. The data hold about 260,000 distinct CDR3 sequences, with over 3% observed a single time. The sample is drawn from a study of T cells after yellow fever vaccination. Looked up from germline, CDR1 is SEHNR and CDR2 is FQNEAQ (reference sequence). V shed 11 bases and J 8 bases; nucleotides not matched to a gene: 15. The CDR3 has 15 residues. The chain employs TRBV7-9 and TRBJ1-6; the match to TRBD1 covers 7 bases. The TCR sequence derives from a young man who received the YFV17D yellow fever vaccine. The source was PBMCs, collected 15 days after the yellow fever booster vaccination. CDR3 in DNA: TGTGCCGGGAAAGGGGGCCCTAGCGCGGATTCACCCCTCCACTTT. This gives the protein CAGKGGPSADSPLHF. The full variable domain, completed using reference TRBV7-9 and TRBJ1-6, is DTGVSQNPRHKITKRGQNVTFRCDPISEHNRLYWYRQTLGQGPEFLTYFQNEAQLEKSRLLSDRFSAERPKGSFSTLEIQRTEQGDSAMYLCAGKGGPSADSPLHFGNGTRLTVT.